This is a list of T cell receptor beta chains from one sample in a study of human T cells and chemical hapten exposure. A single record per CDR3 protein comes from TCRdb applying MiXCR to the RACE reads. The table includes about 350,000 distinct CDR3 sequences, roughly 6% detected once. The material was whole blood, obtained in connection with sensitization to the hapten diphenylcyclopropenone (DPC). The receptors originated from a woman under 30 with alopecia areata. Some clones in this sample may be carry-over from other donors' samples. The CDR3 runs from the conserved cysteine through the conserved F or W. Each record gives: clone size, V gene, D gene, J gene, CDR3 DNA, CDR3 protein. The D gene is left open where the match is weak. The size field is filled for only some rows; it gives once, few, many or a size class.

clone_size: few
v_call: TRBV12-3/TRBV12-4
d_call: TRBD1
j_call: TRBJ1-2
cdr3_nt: TGTGCCAGCAGATCCGGAACAGGGGGGTATGGCTACACCTTC
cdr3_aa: CASRSGTGGYGYTF

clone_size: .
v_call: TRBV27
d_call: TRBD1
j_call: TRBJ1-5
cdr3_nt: TGTGCCAGGAGTTCCGTACAGGGGATTAGCAATCAGCCCCAGCATTTT
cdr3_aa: CARSSVQGISNQPQHF

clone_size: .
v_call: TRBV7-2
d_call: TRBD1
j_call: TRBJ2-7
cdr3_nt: TGTGCCAGCAGCATCGACAGGGGACCCTACGAGCAGTACTTC
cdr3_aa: CASSIDRGPYEQYF

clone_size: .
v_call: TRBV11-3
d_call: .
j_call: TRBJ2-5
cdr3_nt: TGTGCCAGCAGCTTGGACTTTGGGACCCAGTACTTC
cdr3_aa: CASSLDFGTQYF

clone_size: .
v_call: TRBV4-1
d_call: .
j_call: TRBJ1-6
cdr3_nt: TGCGCCAGCAGCCAAGAGGCCAGGTCACCCCTCCACTTT
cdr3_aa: CASSQEARSPLHF

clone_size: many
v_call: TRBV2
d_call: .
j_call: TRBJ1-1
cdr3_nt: TGTGCCAGCAGCGCGACGGCTTTCTTT
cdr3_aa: CASSATAFF

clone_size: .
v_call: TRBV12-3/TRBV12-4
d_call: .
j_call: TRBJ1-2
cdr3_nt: TGTGCCAGCAGTTTCTTCTATGGCTACACCTTC
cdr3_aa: CASSFFYGYTF

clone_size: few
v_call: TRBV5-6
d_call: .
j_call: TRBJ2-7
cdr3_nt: TGTGCCAGCACCTGGGACCGAGACTACGAGCAGTACTTC
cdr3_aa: CASTWDRDYEQYF

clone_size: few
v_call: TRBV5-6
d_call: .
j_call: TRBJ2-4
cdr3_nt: TGTGCCAGCAGCTTGATCGGGGAGGCGTGGGACATTCAGTACTTC
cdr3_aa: CASSLIGEAWDIQYF

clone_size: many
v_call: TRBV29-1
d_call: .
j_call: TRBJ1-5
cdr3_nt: TGCAGCGTGGGGGAGCCAAATCAGCCCCAGCATTTT
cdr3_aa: CSVGEPNQPQHF

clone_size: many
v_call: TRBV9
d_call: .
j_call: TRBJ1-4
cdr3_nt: TGTGCCAGCACCCGGAGCGCGACTAATGAAAAACTGTTTTTT
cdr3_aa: CASTRSATNEKLFF

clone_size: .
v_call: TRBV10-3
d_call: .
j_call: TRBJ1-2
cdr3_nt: TGTGCCACCACCAAGGAGTCGGGCTATGGCTACACCTTC
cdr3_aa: CATTKESGYGYTF

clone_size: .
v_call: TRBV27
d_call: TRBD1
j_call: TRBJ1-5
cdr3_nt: TGTGCCAGCAGTTTATGGGGGCAGGGGGGACAGCCCCAGCATTTT
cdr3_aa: CASSLWGQGGQPQHF

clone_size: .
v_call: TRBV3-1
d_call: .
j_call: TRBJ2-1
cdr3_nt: TGTGCCAGCAGAACCGGGACGGCGTACAATGAGCAGTTCTTC
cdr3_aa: CASRTGTAYNEQFF

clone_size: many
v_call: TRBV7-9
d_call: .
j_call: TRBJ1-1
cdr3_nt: TGTGCCAGCAGCTCCCGTTCGACAGGTAACACTGAAGCTTTCTTT
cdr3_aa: CASSSRSTGNTEAFF

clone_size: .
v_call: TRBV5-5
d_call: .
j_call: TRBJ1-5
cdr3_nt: TGTGCCAGCGGGTTCAATATAAATCAGCCCCAGCATTTT
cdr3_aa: CASGFNINQPQHF

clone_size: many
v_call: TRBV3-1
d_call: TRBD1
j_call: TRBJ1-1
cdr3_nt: TGTGCCAGCAGCCCAGGTACAGGGGGCCACACTGAAGCTTTCTTT
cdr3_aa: CASSPGTGGHTEAFF

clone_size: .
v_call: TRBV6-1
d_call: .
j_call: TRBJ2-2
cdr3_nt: TGTGCCAGCAGAACGGGACGGTCGAACACCGGGGAGCTGTTTTTT
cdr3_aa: CASRTGRSNTGELFF

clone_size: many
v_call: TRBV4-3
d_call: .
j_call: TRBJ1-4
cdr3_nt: TGCGCCAGCAGCCAAGATGTAGGGAGAGGGAATGAAAAACTGTTTTTT
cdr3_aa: CASSQDVGRGNEKLFF

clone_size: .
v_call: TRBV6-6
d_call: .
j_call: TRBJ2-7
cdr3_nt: TGTGCCAGCAGTTACCGGGACTCCTACGAGCAGTACTTC
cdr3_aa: CASSYRDSYEQYF

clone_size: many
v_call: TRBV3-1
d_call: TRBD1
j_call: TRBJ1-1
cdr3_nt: TGTGCCAGCAGCCAACAAAGGGGGACAGTGAACACTGAAGCTTTCTTT
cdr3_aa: CASSQQRGTVNTEAFF

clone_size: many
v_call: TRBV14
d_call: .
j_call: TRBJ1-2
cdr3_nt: TGTGCCAGCAGCCCCCGAGTCGAGCGCAACTATGGCTACACCTTC
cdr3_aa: CASSPRVERNYGYTF

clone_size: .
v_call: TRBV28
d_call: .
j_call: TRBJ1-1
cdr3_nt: TGTGCCAGCAGTTTGTCGGCGCTTACTGAAGCTTTCTTT
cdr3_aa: CASSLSALTEAFF

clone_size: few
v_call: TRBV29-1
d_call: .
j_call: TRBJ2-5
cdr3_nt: TGCAGCGTTGAAACCCCGGACGCGGCCCAGTACTTC
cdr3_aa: CSVETPDAAQYF

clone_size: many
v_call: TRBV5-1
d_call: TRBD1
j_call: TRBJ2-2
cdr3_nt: TGCGCCAGCAGCTTGACAGGGGCATCCGGGGAGCTGTTTTTT
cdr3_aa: CASSLTGASGELFF

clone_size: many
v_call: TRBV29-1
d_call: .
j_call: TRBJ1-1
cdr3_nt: TGCAGCGTTTACCGTACTGAAGCTTTCTTT
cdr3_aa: CSVYRTEAFF

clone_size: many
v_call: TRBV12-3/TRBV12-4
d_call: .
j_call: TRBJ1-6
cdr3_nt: TGTGCCAGCACCCTCCGGGCCCCAGAGAATTCACCCCTCCACTTT
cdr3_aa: CASTLRAPENSPLHF

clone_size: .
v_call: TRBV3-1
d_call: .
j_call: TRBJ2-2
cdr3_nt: TGTGCCAGCAGCCAAGTTTTGGGGCGGAACACCGGGGAGCTGTTTTTT
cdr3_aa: CASSQVLGRNTGELFF

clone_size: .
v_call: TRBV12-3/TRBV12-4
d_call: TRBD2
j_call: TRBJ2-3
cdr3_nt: TGTGCCAGCAGCCCACATAGCGGGGGTCGCACAGATACGCAGTATTTT
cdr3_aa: CASSPHSGGRTDTQYF

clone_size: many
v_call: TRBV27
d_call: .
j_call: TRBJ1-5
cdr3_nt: TGTGCCAGCAGTTTACTCCCCAATCAGCCCCAGCATTTT
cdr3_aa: CASSLLPNQPQHF

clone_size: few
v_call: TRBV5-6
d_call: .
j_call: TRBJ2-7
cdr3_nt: TGTGCCAGCAGCTCAACCGGGACCCTGGACTACGAGCAGTACTTC
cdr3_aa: CASSSTGTLDYEQYF

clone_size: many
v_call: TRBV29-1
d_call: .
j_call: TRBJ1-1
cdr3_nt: TGCAGCGTTGTTAGGACGAACACTGAAGCTTTCTTT
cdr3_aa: CSVVRTNTEAFF

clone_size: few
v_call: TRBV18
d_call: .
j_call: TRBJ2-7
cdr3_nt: TGTGCCAGCTCCGCACCGGGGCGGACAGCTACCTACGAGCAGTACTTC
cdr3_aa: CASSAPGRTATYEQYF

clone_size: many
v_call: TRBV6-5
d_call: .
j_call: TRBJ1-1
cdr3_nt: TGTGCCAGCAGTTACTCAGAGGGGCAAAACACTGAAGCTTTCTTT
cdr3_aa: CASSYSEGQNTEAFF

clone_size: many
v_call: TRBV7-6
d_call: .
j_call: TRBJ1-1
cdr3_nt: TGTGCCAGCAGCTTAGAGGAGAACACTGAAGCTTTCTTT
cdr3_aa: CASSLEENTEAFF

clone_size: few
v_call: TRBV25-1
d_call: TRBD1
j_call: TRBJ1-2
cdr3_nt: TGTGCCAGCAGTGAATCCTGGACAGGAATAAATGGCTACACCTTC
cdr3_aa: CASSESWTGINGYTF

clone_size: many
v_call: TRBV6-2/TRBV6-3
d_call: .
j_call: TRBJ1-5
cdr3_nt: TGTGCCAGCAGGGATCTGGGGGCAAGCAATCAGCCCCAGCATTTT
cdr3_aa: CASRDLGASNQPQHF

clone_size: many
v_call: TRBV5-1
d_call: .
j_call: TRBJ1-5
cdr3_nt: TGCGCCAGCAGCCCGGACGGGGTCAGCAATCAGCCCCAGCATTTT
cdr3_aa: CASSPDGVSNQPQHF

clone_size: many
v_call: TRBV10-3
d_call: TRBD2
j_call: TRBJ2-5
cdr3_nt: TGTGCCATCAGTGATCTAGTTAGCGGGGGCTCCGAGACCCAGTACTTC
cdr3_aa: CAISDLVSGGSETQYF

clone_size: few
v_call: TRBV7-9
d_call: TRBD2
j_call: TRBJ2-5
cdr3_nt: TGTGCCAGCGTACGGACTAGCGGCCAAGAGACCCAGTACTTC
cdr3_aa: CASVRTSGQETQYF

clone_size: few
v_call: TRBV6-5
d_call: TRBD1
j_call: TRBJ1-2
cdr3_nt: TGTGCCAGCAGACCTACGACAGGGATCGGAAACTATGGCTACACCTTC
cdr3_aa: CASRPTTGIGNYGYTF

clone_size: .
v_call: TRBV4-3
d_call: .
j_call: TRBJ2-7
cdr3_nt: TGCGCCAGCAGCCAAGATGGGACCTACGAGCAGTACTTC
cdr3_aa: CASSQDGTYEQYF

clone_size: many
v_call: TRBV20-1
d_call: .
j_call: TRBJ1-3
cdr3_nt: TGCAGTGCCAAAGACAGGACCTCTGGAAACACCATATATTTT
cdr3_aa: CSAKDRTSGNTIYF

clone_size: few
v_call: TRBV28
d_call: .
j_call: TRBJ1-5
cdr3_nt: TGTGCCAGCAGCTATATAGTCGGCATAGGCGTAAATCAGCCCCAGCATTTT
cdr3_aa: CASSYIVGIGVNQPQHF

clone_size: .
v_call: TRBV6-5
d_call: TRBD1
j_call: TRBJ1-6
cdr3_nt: TGTGCCAGCACTCCTAATCAGGGGGGGCTGAATTCACCCCTCCACTTT
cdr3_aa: CASTPNQGGLNSPLHF

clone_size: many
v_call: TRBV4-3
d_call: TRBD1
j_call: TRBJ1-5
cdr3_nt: TGCGCCAGCAGCTCCGACAGGGTCGGAGGTCAGCCCCAGCATTTT
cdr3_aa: CASSSDRVGGQPQHF

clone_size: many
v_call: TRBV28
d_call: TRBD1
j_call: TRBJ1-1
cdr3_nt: TGTGCCAGCATTCGTTTACAGGGGAGTGTCCCTTTCTTT
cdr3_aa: CASIRLQGSVPFF

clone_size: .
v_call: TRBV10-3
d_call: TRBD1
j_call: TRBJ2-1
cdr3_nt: TGTGCCATCAGTGAGTCAAGGACAGGGATTAATGAGCAGTTCTTC
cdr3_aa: CAISESRTGINEQFF

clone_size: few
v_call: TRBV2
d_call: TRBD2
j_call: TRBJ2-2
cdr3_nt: TGTGCCAGCGGGACTAGCGGTAACACCGGGGAGCTGTTTTTT
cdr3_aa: CASGTSGNTGELFF

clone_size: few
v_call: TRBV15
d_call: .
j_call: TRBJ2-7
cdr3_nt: TGTGCCACCAGCAGTCTTTCAAAGGCCAGGGGAGGATACGAGCAGTACTTC
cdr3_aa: CATSSLSKARGGYEQYF

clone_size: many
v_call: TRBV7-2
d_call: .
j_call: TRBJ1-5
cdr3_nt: TGTGCCAGCGGGACCGGATATGGGCCCCAGCATTTT
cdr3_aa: CASGTGYGPQHF

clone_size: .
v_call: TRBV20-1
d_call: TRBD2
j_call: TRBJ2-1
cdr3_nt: TGCAGTGCTGGCGGACTAGCGGGGGACAATGAGCAGTTCTTC
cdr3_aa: CSAGGLAGDNEQFF

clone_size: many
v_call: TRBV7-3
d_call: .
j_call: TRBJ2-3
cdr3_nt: TGTGCCAGCAGCTCGACTAGAGCAGATACGCAGTATTTT
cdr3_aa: CASSSTRADTQYF

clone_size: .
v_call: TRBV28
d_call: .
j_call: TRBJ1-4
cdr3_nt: TGTGCCAGCAGTTCACCTGAAAAACTGTTTTTT
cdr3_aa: CASSSPEKLFF

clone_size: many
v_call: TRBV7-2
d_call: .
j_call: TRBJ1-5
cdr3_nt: TGTGCCAGCAGCCTGGACAGTTACAATCAGCCCCAGCATTTT
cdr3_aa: CASSLDSYNQPQHF